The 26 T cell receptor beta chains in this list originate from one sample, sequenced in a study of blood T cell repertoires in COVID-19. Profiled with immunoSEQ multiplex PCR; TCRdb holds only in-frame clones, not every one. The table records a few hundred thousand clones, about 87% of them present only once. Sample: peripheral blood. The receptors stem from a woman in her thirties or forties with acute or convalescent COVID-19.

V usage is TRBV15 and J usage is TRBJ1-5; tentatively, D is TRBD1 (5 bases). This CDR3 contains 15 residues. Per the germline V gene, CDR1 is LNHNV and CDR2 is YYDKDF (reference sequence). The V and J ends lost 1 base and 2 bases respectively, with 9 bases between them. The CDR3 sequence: CATSRVRGGNQPQHF. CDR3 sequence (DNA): TGTGCCACCAGCAGAGTAAGGGGTGGCAATCAGCCCCAGCATTTT.

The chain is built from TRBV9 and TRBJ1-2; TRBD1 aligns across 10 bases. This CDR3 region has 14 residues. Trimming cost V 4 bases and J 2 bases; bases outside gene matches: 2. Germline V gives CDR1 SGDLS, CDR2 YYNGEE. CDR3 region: CASSSGQGNYGYTF. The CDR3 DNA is TGTGCCAGCAGCTCGGGACAGGGGAACTATGGCTACACCTTC.

The chain's CDR3 is CASSPPGTAMTDTQYF. CDR3 in DNA: TGTGCCAGCAGTCCCCCCGGGACAGCTATGACAGATACGCAGTATTTT. The rearrangement joins TRBV2 to TRBJ2-3; 7 bases line up with TRBD1. V lost 5 bases to trimming and J lost 3 bases; unmatched junction nucleotides: 11. The CDR3 sequence is 16 residues long. Germline V gene lookup returns CDR1 SNHLY and CDR2 FYNNEI.

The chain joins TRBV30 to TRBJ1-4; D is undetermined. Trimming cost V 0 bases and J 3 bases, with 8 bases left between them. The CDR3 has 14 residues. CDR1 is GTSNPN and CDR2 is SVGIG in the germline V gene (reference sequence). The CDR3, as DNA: TGTGCCTGGAGTGTATTTACTTCTAATGAAAAACTGTTTTTT. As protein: CAWSVFTSNEKLFF.

In DNA, the CDR3 is TGTGCCAGCAGCCCATGGACAGGGGGCTCTGATAATTCACCCCTCCACTTT. Encoded protein: CASSPWTGGSDNSPLHF. V gene TRBV5-6 combines with J gene TRBJ1-6; TRBD1 agrees at 11 bases. Per the germline V gene, CDR1 is SGHDT and CDR2 is YYEEEE. The V gene end was trimmed by 4 bases and the J gene end by 5 bases; junction bases not matched to a gene: 8. The CDR3 length is 17 residues.

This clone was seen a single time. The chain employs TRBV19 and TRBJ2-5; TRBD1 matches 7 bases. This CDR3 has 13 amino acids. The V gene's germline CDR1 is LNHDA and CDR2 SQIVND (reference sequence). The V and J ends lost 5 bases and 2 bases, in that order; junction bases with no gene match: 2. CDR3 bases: TGTGCCAGTAGTGTGGACAGGCAAGAGACCCAGTACTTC. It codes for CASSVDRQETQYF.

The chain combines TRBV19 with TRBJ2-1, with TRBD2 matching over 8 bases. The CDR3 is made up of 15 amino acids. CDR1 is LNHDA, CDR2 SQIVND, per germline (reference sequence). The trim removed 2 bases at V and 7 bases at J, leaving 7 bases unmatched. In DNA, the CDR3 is TGTGCCAGTAGTATAATAGCGGGGTTAAGGAATGAGCAGTTCTTC. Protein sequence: CASSIIAGLRNEQFF.

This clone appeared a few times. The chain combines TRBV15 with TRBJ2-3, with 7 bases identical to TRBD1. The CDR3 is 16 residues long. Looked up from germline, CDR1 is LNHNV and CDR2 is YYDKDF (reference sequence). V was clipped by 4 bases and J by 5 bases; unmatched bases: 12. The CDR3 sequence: CATSTDSDRLLDTQYF. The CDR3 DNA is TGTGCCACCAGCACAGACTCGGACAGGTTGTTAGATACGCAGTATTTT.

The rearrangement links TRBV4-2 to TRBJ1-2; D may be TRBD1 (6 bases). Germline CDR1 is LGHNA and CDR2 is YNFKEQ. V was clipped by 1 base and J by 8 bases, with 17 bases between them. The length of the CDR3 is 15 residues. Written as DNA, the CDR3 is TGTGCCAGCAGCCAAGCGGGCGGGTATGGGGGCGGCTACACCTTC. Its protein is CASSQAGGYGGGYTF.

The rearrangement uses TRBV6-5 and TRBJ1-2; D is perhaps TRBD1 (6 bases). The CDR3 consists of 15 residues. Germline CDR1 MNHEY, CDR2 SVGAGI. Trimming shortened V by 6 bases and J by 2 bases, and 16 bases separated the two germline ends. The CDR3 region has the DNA TGTGCCAGCAGGAACCCCGGGACACTGAACTATGGCTACACCTTC. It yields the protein CASRNPGTLNYGYTF.

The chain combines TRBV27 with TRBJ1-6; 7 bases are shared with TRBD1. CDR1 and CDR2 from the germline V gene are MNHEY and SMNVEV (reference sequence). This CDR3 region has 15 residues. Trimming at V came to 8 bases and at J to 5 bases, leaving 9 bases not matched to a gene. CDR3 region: CASHTGDVDNSPLHF. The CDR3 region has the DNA TGTGCCAGCCATACAGGGGATGTGGATAATTCACCCCTCCACTTT.

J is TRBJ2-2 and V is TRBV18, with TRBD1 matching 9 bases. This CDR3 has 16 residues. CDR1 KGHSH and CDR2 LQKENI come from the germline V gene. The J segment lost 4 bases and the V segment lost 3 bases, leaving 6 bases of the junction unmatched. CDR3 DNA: TGTGCCAGCTCACCTGACAGGGGGAAGGTCACCGGGGAGCTGTTTTTT. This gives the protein CASSPDRGKVTGELFF.

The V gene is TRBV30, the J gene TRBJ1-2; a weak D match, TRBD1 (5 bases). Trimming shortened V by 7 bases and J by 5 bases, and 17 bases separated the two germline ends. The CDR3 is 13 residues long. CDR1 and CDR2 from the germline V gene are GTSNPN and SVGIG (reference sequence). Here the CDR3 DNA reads TGTGCCTCCCAGGATTGGGCAGGGTATGGCTACACCTTC. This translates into CASQDWAGYGYTF.

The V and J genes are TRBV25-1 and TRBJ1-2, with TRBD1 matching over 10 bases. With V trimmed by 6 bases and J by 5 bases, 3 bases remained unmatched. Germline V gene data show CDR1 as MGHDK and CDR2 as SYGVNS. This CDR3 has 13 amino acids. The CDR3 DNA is TGTGCCAGCAGCTCGGACAGGGGGTATGGCTACACCTTC. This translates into CASSSDRGYGYTF.

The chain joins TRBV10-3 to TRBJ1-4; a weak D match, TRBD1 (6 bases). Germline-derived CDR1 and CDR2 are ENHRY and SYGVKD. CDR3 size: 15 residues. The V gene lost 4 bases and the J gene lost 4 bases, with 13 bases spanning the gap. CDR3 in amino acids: CAISGGGRVNEKLFF. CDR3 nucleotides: TGTGCCATCAGTGGCGGGGGCAGGGTTAATGAAAAACTGTTTTTT.

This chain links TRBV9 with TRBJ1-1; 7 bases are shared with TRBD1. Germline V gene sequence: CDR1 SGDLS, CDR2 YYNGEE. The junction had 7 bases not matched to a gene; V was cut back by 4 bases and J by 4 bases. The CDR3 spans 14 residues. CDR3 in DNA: TGTGCCAGCAGCCCCCGACAGGGCCTCACTGAAGCTTTCTTT. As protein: CASSPRQGLTEAFF. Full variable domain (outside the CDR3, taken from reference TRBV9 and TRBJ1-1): DSGVTQTPKHLITATGQRVTLRCSPRSGDLSVYWYQQSLDQGLQFLIQYYNGEERAKGNILERFSAQQFPDLHSELNLSSLELGDSALYFCASSPRQGLTEAFFGQGTRLTVV.

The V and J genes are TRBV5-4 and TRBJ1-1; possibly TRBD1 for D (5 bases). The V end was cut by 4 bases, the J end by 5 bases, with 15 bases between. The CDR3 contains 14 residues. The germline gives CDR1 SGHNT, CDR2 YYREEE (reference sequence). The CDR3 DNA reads TGTGCCAGCAGCGATCTCGGGGGTAGTACTGAAGCTTTCTTT. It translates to CASSDLGGSTEAFF.

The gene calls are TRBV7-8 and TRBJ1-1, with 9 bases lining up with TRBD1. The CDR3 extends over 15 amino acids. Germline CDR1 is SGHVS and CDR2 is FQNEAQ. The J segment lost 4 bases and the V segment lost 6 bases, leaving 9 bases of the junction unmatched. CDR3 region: CASRPGTGKGTEAFF. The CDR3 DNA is TGTGCCAGCAGACCCGGGACAGGGAAGGGCACTGAAGCTTTCTTT.

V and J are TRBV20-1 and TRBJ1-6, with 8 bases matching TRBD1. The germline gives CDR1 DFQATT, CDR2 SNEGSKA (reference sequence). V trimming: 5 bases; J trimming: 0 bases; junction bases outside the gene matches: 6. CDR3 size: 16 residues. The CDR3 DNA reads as TGCAGTGCTCGTGGACAGGGAGGCTCCTATAATTCACCCCTCCACTTT. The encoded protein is CSARGQGGSYNSPLHF.

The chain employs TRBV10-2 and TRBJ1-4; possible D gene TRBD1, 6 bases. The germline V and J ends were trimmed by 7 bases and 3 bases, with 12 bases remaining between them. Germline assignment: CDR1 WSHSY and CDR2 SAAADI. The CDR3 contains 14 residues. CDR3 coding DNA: TGCGCCAGCATGAGACAGGATGCTAATGAAAAACTGTTTTTT. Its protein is CASMRQDANEKLFF.

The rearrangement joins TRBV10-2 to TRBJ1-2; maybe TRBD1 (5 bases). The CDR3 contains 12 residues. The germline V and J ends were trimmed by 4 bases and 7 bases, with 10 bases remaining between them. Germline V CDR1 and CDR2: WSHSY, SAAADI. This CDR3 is CASSVQDRGYTF. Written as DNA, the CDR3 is TGCGCCAGCAGTGTACAGGACCGTGGCTACACCTTC.

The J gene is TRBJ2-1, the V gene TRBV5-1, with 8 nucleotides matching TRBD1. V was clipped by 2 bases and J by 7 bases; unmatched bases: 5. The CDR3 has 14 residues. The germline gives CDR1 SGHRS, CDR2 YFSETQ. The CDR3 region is CASSLGTGQNEQFF. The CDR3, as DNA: TGCGCCAGCAGCTTAGGGACAGGACAGAATGAGCAGTTCTTC.

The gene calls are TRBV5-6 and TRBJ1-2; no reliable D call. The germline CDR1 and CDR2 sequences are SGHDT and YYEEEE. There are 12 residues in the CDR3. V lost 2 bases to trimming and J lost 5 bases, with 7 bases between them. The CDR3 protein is CASSLEAYGYTF. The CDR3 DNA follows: TGTGCCAGCAGCTTAGAGGCATATGGCTACACCTTC.

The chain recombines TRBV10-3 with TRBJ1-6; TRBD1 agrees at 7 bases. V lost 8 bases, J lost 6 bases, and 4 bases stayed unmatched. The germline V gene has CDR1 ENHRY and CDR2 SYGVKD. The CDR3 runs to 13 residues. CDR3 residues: CAIYAGGNSPLHF. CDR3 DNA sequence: TGTGCCATCTACGCAGGGGGTAATTCACCCCTCCACTTT.

The CDR3: CASSQADRVNTEAFF. The CDR3 region has the DNA TGTGCCAGCAGCCAAGCAGACAGGGTGAACACTGAAGCTTTCTTT. This chain joins TRBV4-2 and TRBJ1-1, with 7 positions matching TRBD1. Germline V gives CDR1 LGHNA, CDR2 YNFKEQ. This CDR3 contains 15 residues. J was trimmed by 0 bases and V by 1 base; bases with no gene match: 2.

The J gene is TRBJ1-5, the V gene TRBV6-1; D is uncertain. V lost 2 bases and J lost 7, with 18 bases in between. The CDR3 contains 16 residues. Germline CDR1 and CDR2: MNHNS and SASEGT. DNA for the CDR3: TGTGCCAGCAGTGAAATCGCCGCCCACATCGTCCAGCCCCAGCATTTT. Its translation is CASSEIAAHIVQPQHF.